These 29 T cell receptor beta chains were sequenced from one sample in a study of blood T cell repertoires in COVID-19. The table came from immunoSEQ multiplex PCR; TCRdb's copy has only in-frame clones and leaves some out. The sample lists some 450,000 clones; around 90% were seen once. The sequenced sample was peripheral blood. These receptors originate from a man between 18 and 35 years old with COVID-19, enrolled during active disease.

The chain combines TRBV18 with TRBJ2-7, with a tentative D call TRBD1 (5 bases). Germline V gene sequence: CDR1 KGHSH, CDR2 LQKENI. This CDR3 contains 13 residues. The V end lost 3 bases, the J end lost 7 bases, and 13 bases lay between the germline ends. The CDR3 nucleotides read TGTGCCAGCTCACCGGACACCAATGGAGAGCAGTACTTC. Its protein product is CASSPDTNGEQYF.

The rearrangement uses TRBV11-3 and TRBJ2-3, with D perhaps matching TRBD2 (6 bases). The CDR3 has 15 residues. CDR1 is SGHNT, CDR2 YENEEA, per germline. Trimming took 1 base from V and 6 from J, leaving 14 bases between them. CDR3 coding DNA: TGTGCCAGCAGCTTAGGCGGGGTCAAAACGGATACGCAGTATTTT. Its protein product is CASSLGGVKTDTQYF.

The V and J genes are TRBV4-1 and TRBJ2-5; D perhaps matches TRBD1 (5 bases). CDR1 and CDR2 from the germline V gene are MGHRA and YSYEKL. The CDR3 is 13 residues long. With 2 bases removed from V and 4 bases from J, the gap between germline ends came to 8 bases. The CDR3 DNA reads TGCGCCAGCAGCCAACAGGGTCGAGAGACCCAGTACTTC. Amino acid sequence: CASSQQGRETQYF.

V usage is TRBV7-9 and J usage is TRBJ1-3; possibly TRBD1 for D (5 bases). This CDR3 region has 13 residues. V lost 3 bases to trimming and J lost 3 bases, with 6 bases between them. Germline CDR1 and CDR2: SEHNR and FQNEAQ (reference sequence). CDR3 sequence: CASSFDSGNTIYF. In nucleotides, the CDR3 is TGTGCCAGCAGCTTCGACAGTGGAAACACCATATATTTT.

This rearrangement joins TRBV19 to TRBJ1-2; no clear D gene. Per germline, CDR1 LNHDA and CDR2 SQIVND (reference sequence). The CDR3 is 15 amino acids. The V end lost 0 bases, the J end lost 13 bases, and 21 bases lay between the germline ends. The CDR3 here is CASSIDGSGKLPLTF. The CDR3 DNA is TGTGCCAGTAGTATAGACGGGAGCGGAAAGCTCCCGCTCACCTTC. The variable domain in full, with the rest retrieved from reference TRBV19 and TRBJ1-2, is DGGITQSPKYLFRKEGQNVTLSCEQNLNHDAMYWYRQDPGQGLRLIYYSQIVNDFQKGDIAEGYSVSREKKESFPLTVTSAQKNPTAFYLCASSIDGSGKLPLTFGSGTRLTVV.

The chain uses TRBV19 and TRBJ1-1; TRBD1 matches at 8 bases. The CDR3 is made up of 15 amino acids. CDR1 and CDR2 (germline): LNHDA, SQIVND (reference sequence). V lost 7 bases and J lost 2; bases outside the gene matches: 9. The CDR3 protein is CASKPPGTGNTEAFF. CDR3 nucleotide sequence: TGTGCCAGTAAACCGCCCGGGACAGGAAACACTGAAGCTTTCTTT. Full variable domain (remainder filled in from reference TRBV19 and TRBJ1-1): DGGITQSPKYLFRKEGQNVTLSCEQNLNHDAMYWYRQDPGQGLRLIYYSQIVNDFQKGDIAEGYSVSREKKESFPLTVTSAQKNPTAFYLCASKPPGTGNTEAFFGQGTRLTVV.

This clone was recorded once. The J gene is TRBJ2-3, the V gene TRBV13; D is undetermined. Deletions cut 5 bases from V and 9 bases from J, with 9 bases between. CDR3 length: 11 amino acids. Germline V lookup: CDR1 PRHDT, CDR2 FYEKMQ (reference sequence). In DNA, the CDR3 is TGTGCCAGCAGCCCCCAGAGGACGCAGTATTTT. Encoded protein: CASSPQRTQYF.

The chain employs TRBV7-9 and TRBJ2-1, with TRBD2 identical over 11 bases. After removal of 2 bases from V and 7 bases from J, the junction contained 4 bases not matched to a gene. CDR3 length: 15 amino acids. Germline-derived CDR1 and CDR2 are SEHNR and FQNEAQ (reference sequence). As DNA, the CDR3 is TGTGCCAGCAGCTTATATAGCGGGGGGGAAAATGAGCAGTTCTTC. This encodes CASSLYSGGENEQFF.

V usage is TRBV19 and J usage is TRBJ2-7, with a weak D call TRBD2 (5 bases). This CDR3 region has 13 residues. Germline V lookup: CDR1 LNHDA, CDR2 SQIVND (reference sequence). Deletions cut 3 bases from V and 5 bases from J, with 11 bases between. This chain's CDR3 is CASSIRGRHEQYF. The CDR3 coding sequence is TGTGCCAGTAGTATCAGAGGGAGACACGAGCAGTACTTC. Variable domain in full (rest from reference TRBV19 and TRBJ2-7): DGGITQSPKYLFRKEGQNVTLSCEQNLNHDAMYWYRQDPGQGLRLIYYSQIVNDFQKGDIAEGYSVSREKKESFPLTVTSAQKNPTAFYLCASSIRGRHEQYFGPGTRLTVT.

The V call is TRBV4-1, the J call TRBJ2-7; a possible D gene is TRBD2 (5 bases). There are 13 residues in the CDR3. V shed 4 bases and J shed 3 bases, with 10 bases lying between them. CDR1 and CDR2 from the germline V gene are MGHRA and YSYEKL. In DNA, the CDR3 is TGCGCCAGCAGCCGAGGGTTCGGCTACGAGCAGTACTTC. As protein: CASSRGFGYEQYF.

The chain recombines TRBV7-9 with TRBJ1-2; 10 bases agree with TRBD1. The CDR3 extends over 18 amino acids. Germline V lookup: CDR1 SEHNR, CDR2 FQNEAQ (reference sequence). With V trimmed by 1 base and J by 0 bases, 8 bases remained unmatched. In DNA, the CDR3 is TGTGCCAGCAGCTTAGGGGACAGGGGACCATCTTCTAACTATGGCTACACCTTC. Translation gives CASSLGDRGPSSNYGYTF.

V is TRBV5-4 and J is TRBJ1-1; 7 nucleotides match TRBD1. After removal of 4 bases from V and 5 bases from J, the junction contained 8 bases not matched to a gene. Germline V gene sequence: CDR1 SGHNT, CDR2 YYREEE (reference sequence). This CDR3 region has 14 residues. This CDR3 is CASSPYRGGTEAFF. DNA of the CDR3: TGTGCCAGCAGCCCATACAGGGGTGGGACTGAAGCTTTCTTT.

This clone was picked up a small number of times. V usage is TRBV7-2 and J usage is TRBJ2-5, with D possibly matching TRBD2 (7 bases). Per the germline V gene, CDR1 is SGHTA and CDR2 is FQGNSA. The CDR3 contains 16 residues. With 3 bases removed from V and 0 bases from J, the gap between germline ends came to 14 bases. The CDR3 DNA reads TGTGCCAGCAGCTTCGGGGGGCGGGGAAACCAAGAGACCCAGTACTTC. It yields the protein CASSFGGRGNQETQYF.

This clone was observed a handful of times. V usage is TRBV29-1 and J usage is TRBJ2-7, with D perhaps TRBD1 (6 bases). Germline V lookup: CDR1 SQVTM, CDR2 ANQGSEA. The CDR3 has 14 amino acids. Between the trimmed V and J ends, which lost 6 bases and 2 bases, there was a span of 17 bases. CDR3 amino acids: CSVTTGGVAYEQYF. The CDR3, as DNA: TGCAGCGTGACGACAGGTGGCGTGGCCTACGAGCAGTACTTC.

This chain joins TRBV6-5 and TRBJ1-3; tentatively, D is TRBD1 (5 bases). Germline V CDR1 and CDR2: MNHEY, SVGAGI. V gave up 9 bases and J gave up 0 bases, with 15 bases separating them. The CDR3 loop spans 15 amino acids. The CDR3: CASGAGLVSGNTIYF. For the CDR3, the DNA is TGTGCCAGTGGCGCGGGGCTGGTCTCTGGAAACACCATATATTTT.

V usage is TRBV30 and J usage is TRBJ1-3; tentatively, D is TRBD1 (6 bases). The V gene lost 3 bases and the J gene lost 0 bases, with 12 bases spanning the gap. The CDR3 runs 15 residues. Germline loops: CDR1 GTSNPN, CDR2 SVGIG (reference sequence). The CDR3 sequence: CAWRPQGSSGNTIYF. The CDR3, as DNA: TGTGCCTGGAGGCCACAGGGTTCCTCTGGAAACACCATATATTTT. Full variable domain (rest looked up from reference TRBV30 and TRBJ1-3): SQTIHQWPATLVQPVGSPLSLECTVEGTSNPNLYWYRQAAGRGLQLLFYSVGIGQISSEVPQNLSASRPQDRQFILSSKKLLLSDSGFYLCAWRPQGSSGNTIYFGEGSWLTVV.

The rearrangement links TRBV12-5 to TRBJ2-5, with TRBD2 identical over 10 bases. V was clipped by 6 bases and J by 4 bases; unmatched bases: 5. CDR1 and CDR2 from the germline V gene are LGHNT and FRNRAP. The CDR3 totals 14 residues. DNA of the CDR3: TGTGCTAGTGGGCTAGCGGGGGTGCGAGAGACCCAGTACTTC. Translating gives CASGLAGVRETQYF.

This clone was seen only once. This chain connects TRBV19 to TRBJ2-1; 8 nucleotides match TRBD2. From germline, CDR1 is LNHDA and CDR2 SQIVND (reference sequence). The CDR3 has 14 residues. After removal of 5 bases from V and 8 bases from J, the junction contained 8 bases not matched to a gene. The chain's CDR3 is CASSWSGSNDEQFF. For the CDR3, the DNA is TGTGCCAGTAGTTGGAGCGGGAGTAACGATGAGCAGTTCTTC.

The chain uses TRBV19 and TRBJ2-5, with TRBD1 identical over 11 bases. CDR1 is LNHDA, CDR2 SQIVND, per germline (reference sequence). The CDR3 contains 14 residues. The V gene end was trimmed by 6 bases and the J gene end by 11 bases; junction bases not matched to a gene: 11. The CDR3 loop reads CASSPGQGGLSQYF. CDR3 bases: TGTGCCAGTAGCCCGGGACAGGGGGGCCTATCACAGTACTTC.

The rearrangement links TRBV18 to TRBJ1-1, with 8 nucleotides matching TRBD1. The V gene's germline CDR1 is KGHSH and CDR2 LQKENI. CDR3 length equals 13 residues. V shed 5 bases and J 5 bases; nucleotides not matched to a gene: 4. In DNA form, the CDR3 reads TGTGCCAGCTCAACGGACAGGGAAACTGAAGCTTTCTTT. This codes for CASSTDRETEAFF.

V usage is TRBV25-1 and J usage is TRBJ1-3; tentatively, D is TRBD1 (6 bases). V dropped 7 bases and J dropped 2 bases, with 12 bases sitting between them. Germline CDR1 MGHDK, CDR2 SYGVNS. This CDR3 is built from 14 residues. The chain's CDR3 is CASMDSRPGNTIYF. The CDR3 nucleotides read TGTGCCAGCATGGACAGCCGTCCTGGAAACACCATATATTTT.

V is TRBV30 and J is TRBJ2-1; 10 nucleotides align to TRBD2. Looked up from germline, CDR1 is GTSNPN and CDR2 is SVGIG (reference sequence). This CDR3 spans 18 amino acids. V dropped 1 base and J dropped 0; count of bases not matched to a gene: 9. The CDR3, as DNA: TGTGCCTGGAGTGGGGCTAGCGGGAGCACACGCTCCTACAATGAGCAGTTCTTC. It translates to CAWSGASGSTRSYNEQFF.

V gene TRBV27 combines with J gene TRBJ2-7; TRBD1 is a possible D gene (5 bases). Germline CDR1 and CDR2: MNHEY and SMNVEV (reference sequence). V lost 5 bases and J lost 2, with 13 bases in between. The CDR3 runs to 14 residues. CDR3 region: CASSAGMRTYEQYF. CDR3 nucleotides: TGTGCCAGCAGTGCAGGGATGAGGACCTACGAGCAGTACTTC.

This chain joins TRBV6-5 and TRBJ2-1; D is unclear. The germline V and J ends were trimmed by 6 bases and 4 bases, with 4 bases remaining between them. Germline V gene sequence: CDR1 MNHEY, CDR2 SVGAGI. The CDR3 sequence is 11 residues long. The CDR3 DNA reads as TGTGCCAGCAGGCGGTACAATGAGCAGTTCTTC. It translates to CASRRYNEQFF.

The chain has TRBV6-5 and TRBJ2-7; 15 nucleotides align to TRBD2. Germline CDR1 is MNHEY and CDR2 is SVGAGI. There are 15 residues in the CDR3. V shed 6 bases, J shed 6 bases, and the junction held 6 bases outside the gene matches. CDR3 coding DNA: TGTGCCAGCAGCTACGGACTAGCGGGAGGGCCCGAGCAGTACTTC. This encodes CASSYGLAGGPEQYF.

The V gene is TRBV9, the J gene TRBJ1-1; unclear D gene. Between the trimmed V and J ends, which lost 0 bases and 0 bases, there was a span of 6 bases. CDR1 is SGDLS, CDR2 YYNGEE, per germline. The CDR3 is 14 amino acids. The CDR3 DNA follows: TGTGCCAGCAGCGTAGGTCTTATGAACACTGAAGCTTTCTTT. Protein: CASSVGLMNTEAFF.

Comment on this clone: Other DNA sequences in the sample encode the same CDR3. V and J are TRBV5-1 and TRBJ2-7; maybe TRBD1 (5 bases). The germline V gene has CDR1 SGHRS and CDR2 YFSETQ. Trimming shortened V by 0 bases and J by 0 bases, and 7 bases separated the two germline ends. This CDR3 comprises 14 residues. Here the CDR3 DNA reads TGCGCCAGCAGCTTGGGTCAGGGCTCCTACGAGCAGTACTTC. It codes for CASSLGQGSYEQYF.

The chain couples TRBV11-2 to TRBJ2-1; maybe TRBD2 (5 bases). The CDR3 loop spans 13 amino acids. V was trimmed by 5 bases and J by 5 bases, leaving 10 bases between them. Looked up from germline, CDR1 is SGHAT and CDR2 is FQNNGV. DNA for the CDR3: TGTGCCAGCAGCGACTACAGAGACAATGAGCAGTTCTTC. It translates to CASSDYRDNEQFF.

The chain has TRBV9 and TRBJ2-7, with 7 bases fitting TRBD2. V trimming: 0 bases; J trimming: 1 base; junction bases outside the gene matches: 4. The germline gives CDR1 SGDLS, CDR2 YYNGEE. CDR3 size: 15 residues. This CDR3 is CASSVAAGESYEQYF. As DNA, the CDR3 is TGTGCCAGCAGCGTAGCGGCGGGAGAGTCCTACGAGCAGTACTTC.